These 19 T cell receptor beta chains share one sample of origin, sequenced in a study of CD8+ T cells in alopecia areata. As to treatment: oral pan-JAK inhibitor, 5-10 mg twice daily. Extracted RNA was reverse transcribed, and the resulting cDNA served as sequencing template. Sequencing used immunoSEQ multiplex PCR; TCRdb keeps in-frame clones, though not all of them. This sample yields 150,000 to 200,000 clones, of which less than 70% are seen a single time; around 14% belongs to the top ten. Sequences were derived from CD4+ T cells sorted from blood, sampled at week 24, from a patient treated with tofacitinib. The receptors stem from a human donor with alopecia areata.

CDR3 amino acids: CASSLLGRGDTQYF. The CDR3 DNA is TGTGCCAGCAGCTTATTGGGCCGTGGAGATACGCAGTATTTT. This rearrangement joins TRBV5-6 to TRBJ2-3; the D is unclear. The V and J ends lost 2 bases and 5 bases respectively, with 12 bases between them. The length of the CDR3 is 14 residues. Germline V CDR1 and CDR2: SGHDT, YYEEEE.

This clone turned up a few times. The rearrangement joins TRBV29-1 to TRBJ2-5; D might be TRBD1 (6 bases). This CDR3 spans 13 amino acids. In germline, CDR1 is SQVTM, CDR2 ANQGSEA. In DNA, the CDR3 is TGCACCTACGAGGGGGTACTCAGGGAGACCCAGTACTTC. It encodes CTYEGVLRETQYF.

A few counts support this clone. The chain is built from TRBV20-1 and TRBJ2-5; D is perhaps TRBD2 (6 bases). Germline loops: CDR1 DFQATT, CDR2 SNEGSKA (reference sequence). The CDR3 extends over 11 amino acids. V gave up 8 bases and J gave up 6 bases, with 13 bases separating them. Here the CDR3 DNA reads TGCAGTACGGGGGATGGGAAGACCCAGTACTTC. Translating gives CSTGDGKTQYF.

This chain connects TRBV10-3 to TRBJ2-7; 7 bases fit TRBD2. This CDR3 has 14 amino acids. J lost 3 bases, V lost 4 bases, and 6 bases had no gene match. From germline, CDR1 is ENHRY and CDR2 SYGVKD. CDR3 nucleotide sequence: TGTGCCATCAGTGTAGGACGGGGGGACTACGAGCAGTACTTC. It codes for CAISVGRGDYEQYF.

This clone came up once. V usage is TRBV30 and J usage is TRBJ1-5; D call uncertain. Trimming took off 1 base at V and 10 bases at J, with 14 bases between the two ends. There are 13 residues in the CDR3. Per the germline V gene, CDR1 is GTSNPN and CDR2 is SVGIG (reference sequence). Here the CDR3 reads CAWSADMSSPQHF. DNA of the CDR3: TGTGCCTGGAGTGCGGATATGTCGAGTCCCCAGCATTTT.

V is TRBV30 and J is TRBJ1-1; 8 nucleotides align to TRBD1. The V gene's germline CDR1 is GTSNPN and CDR2 SVGIG (reference sequence). The J segment lost 3 bases and the V segment lost 0 bases, leaving 9 bases of the junction unmatched. The CDR3 extends over 16 amino acids. The CDR3 DNA follows: TGTGCCTGGAGTGTCCTCACCAGGGGGCCGGACACTGAAGCTTTCTTT. Translation gives CAWSVLTRGPDTEAFF.

The chain carries TRBV18 and TRBJ2-7, with D unclear. The CDR3 covers 11 residues. Trimming left V 6 bases short and J 3 bases short, with 6 bases between. CDR1 KGHSH and CDR2 LQKENI come from the germline V gene. The CDR3, as DNA: TGTGCCAGCTCGCTGAGCTACGAGCAGTACTTC. The encoded protein is CASSLSYEQYF.

The gene calls are TRBV19 and TRBJ1-5, with D unresolved. The CDR3 has 12 residues. Trimming pared 5 bases from V and 4 bases from J, leaving 6 bases between. CDR1 is LNHDA and CDR2 is SQIVND in the germline V gene (reference sequence). CDR3 bases: TGTGCCAGTAGTGCCCTAAATCAGCCCCAGCATTTT. This codes for CASSALNQPQHF.

V usage is TRBV7-3 and J usage is TRBJ2-2, with 12 bases lining up with TRBD1. This CDR3 has 15 residues. V lost 3 bases and J lost 7; bases outside the gene matches: 3. The germline V gene has CDR1 SGHTA and CDR2 FQGTGA. The CDR3 spells CASSFGTGGIGELFF. In DNA, the CDR3 is TGTGCCAGCAGCTTTGGGACAGGGGGCATCGGGGAGCTGTTTTTT. Based on the CDR3 plus reference TRBV7-3 and TRBJ2-2, the full variable domain is GAGVSQTPSNKVTEKGKYVELRCDPISGHTALYWYRQSLGQGPEFLIYFQGTGAADDSGLPNDRFFAVRPEGSVSTLKIQRTERGDSAVYLCASSFGTGGIGELFFGEGSRLTVL.

The chain uses TRBV29-1 and TRBJ1-1; possible D gene TRBD1, 5 bases. CDR3 size: 16 residues. CDR1 is SQVTM, CDR2 ANQGSEA, per germline. The V gene lost 1 base and the J gene lost 1 base, with 16 bases spanning the gap. The DNA of the CDR3 is TGCAGCGTTGAAGTACCATGGCAGGGAGGGAACACTGAAGCTTTCTTT. Translation: CSVEVPWQGGNTEAFF. The full variable domain, in which reference TRBV29-1 and TRBJ1-1 provide the parts outside the CDR3, is SAVISQKPSRDICQRGTSLTIQCQVDSQVTMMFWYRQQPGQSLTLIATANQGSEATYESGFVIDKFPISRPNLTFSTLTVSNMSPEDSSIYLCSVEVPWQGGNTEAFFGQGTRLTVV.

The chain recombines TRBV6-6 with TRBJ1-5; D gene unclear. Looked up from germline, CDR1 is MNHNY and CDR2 is SVGAGI (reference sequence). This CDR3 comprises 13 residues. The V gene lost 1 base and the J gene lost 0 bases, with 1 base spanning the gap. In DNA, the CDR3 is TGTGCCAGCAGTTACTATAGCAATCAGCCCCAGCATTTT. This encodes CASSYYSNQPQHF.

This clone was counted only a few times. The chain has TRBV6-5 and TRBJ2-4; D remains ambiguous. Trimming pared 0 bases from V and 2 bases from J, leaving 8 bases between. Germline assignment: CDR1 MNHEY and CDR2 SVGAGI. The CDR3 totals 15 residues. This chain's CDR3 is CASSYSAVSKNIQYF. CDR3 nucleotide sequence: TGTGCCAGCAGTTACTCGGCGGTCTCCAAAAACATTCAGTACTTC.

V and J are TRBV27 and TRBJ2-7, with D perhaps matching TRBD1 (10 bases). Germline V gives CDR1 MNHEY, CDR2 SMNVEV (reference sequence). The CDR3 runs to 13 residues. CDR3 nucleotide sequence: TGTGTTAGCGGGAGACAGGGGGCAGGCGAGCAGTACTTC. This gives the protein CVSGRQGAGEQYF.

A word on this clone: One junction end disagrees with the germline gene, perhaps due to a read error. J is TRBJ1-1 and V is TRBV30, with 8 bases identical to TRBD1. Germline CDR1 and CDR2: GTSNPN and SVGIG (reference sequence). CDR3 length: 14 residues. CDR3 in amino acids: CAWSLAGTGVNGGF. The CDR3 nucleotides read TGTGCCTGGAGTCTGGCCGGGACAGGAGTAAACGGTGGGTTT.

This clone is a singleton in its sample. V usage is TRBV4-2 and J usage is TRBJ1-5; D gene unclear. The V and J ends lost 4 bases and 5 bases respectively, with 18 bases between them. The CDR3 has 16 residues. Germline lookup yields CDR1 LGHNA and CDR2 YNFKEQ. CDR3 sequence: CASSPTGRAQDQPQHF. The CDR3 region has the DNA TGTGCCAGCAGCCCGACCGGCCGCGCCCAGGATCAGCCCCAGCATTTT.

The chain employs TRBV4-1 and TRBJ2-4, with a tentative D call TRBD1 (6 bases). V dropped 3 bases and J dropped 11 bases, with 8 bases sitting between them. The CDR3 runs 11 residues. Germline CDR1 MGHRA, CDR2 YSYEKL. The CDR3 bases are TGCGCCAGCAGCCAGACAGGAGTTCAGTACTTC. It encodes CASSQTGVQYF.

The V call is TRBV2, the J call TRBJ2-5, with 9 bases that match TRBD1. Germline V gives CDR1 SNHLY, CDR2 FYNNEI. The CDR3 length is 14 residues. With V trimmed by 7 bases and J by 3 bases, 6 bases remained unmatched. CDR3 sequence reads: CASTRDRVEETQYF. The CDR3 DNA reads as TGTGCCAGCACGCGGGACAGGGTTGAAGAGACCCAGTACTTC. Filled out from reference TRBV2 and TRBJ2-5, the complete variable domain reads EPEVTQTPSHQVTQMGQEVILRCVPISNHLYFYWYRQILGQKVEFLVSFYNNEISEKSEIFDDQFSVERPDGSNFTLKIRSTKLEDSAMYFCASTRDRVEETQYFGPGTRLLVL.

This sequence joins TRBV18 and TRBJ1-4, with a weak D call TRBD1 (6 bases). CDR3 length equals 15 residues. Germline-derived CDR1 and CDR2 are KGHSH and LQKENI. Trimming removed 5 bases from V and 5 bases from J, with 15 bases in between. CDR3 sequence: CASSSTRTVNEKLFF. DNA for the CDR3: TGTGCCAGCTCATCTACGAGGACAGTAAATGAAAAACTGTTTTTT.

This clone came up once. V is TRBV25-1 and J is TRBJ2-1; no clear D gene. Germline V gene data show CDR1 as MGHDK and CDR2 as SYGVNS. Trimming took 6 bases from V and 3 from J, leaving 9 bases between them. The CDR3 extends over 13 amino acids. CDR3 sequence (DNA): TGTGCCAGCAGGGCCGAAAGCTACAATGAGCAGTTCTTC. It codes for CASRAESYNEQFF.